This TCR beta chain was observed in a study of beta chain features in type 1 diabetes (dated by TCRdb to between 2018 and 2020). For the study in its entirety: Mean age, gender distribution, total cell number and subset yield were not different between patients and healthy donors. A total of over 95,000,000 sorted cells were examined across all samples, and RNA yield correlated strongly with the number of cells per subset. In the study, recently diagnosed type 1 diabetes patients and matched healthy donors were compared on the TCRB repertoires of their sorted circulating CD4+ T cell subsets. Whereas all 28 donors provided naive and central memory subsets, regulatory and stem cell-like memory subsets were isolated from just 8 patients and roughly 8 healthy donors.

A single peripheral blood draw of approximately 100 mL on average was collected from each donor into heparinised tubes. Naive, central memory, regulatory and stem cell-like memory CD4+ T cells were sorted on a BD FACSAria II using a panel including CD45RO, CCR7, CD25, CD127, CD95 and CD27. Every sorted population had a purity above 95%. Right away, PBMCs were isolated by Lymphoprep density gradient centrifugation and were stained directly, with no culture step. To minimize batch effects, samples were stained and sorted in pairs, one healthy donor with one patient per experiment. In the case of this clone: Its target antigen remains unknown. Base qualities are not at hand, and no much larger clone is one base apart.

The entire amount of isolated RNA was reverse transcribed using the High Capacity cDNA Reverse Transcription Kit, so the sequenced TCRB transcripts were expressed ones. Deep immunoSEQ sequencing was applied to naive, central memory and regulatory T cell samples, giving an average of roughly 3.5 million total reads per sample. Sorted cells were lysed in RLT buffer and RNA was extracted with DNase-treated RNeasy Micro or Mini kits, depending on cell number. To prevent cross-contamination, each cell subset was processed individually, whereas patient and healthy donor samples were processed jointly. The immunoSEQ multiplex PCR was used to amplify TCRB sequences from cDNA, generating 87-bp fragments that spanned the CDR3 region. Sequencing of the amplicons was performed on the Illumina HiSeq platform. In the source study's methods: Synthetic template baselines were used to correct PCR bias computationally, reads within Hamming distance 2 were collapsed, and singletons that could not be merged were discarded. Reads were aligned against IMGT to assign V, D and J genes, CDR3 length and insertions or deletions at six rearrangement sites. Within each subset, clonotype counts were normalized to sorted cell number, and only after that were true diversity and Gini coefficients computed with the tcR R package. The overlap coefficient, calculated on TCRB nucleotide sequences, was used to quantify repertoire sharing. Out-of-frame TCRB sequences from naive cells were analyzed as a proxy for the pre-selection repertoire. TCRdb took over this immuneACCESS table, retaining in-frame rearrangements with V and J assigned. Such tables are incomplete; in checked studies, under half of the missing clones stem from an unresolved V gene, and the remainder is unexplained. V and J calls and clone size are as listed in that table; D and trimming were resolved from the DNA. For this sample the table gives about 240,000 clones, of which roughly 13% were detected only once. The ten most abundant clones make up just under 0.02% of the sample.

Counted from cysteine to phenylalanine, this CDR3 has 15 amino acids. Just the 45-base CDR3 DNA is kept, in frame starting at base 1. Sequences SGHRS (CDR1) and YFSETQ (CDR2) are obtained from the germline V gene. V and J lose 1 base and 6 bases, and a span of 15 bases separates them. Overall results and qualifications from the work: Naive, central memory and regulatory TCRB repertoires appeared to be more alike among patients than among healthy donors. Type 1 diabetes patients showed a moderate but significant shortening of TCRB CDR3 length in all four CD4+ subsets. At VDJ recombination sites, patients with type 1 diabetes made fewer insertions and deleted more nucleotides, a pattern implying thymic rearrangement abnormalities. PCR might favor shorter templates, but patient and control samples were amplified and corrected together, so any skew would affect both groups equally. Only small numbers of individuals were included in the HLA sub-analyses, which left unresolved whether HLA type had any influence on TCRB rearrangement. Because cDNA rather than genomic DNA was sequenced, highly expressing activated cells could have been over-represented, although no difference in activation and CD3 levels was found between groups.

The chain uses TRBV5-1 and TRBJ2-3, and TRBD1 may be the D gene, going by 6 matching bases. The source of this sequence is a man aged 30-40 years with type 1 diabetes. The specimen sequenced was naive CD4+ T cells from blood. The sample's cell subset or site label, in plain terms: true naive CD4+ T cells. At the DNA level, the sequence is TGCGCCAGCAGCTTGTACACAGGGTCATCGGATACGCAGTATTTT. Its protein reads: CASSLYTGSSDTQYF.